This TCR beta chain was sequenced for a study of shared clonotypes between healthy human individuals. Study summary: Ranging from 18 to 49 in age, donors were a couple of women and a few men. The plates for each donor numbered three CD4 naive, three CD4 memory, two CD8 naive and one CD8 memory. The study's findings and limits: Lower generation probabilities were found for non-shared clonotypes than for those shared by all four donors.

Naive-designated CD8 cells lacked CD45RO, were positively enriched for CCR7, and omitted terminally differentiated effector memory CD45RA+ cells. Each PCR replicate from the sorted subsets contained 150 to 200 ng DNA, which is roughly 33,000 T cell genomes. Here immunoSEQ multiplex PCR was the method, and the copy in TCRdb shows in-frame clones only, minus some. The table records millions of clones, just over 90% of them present only once. This CDR3 is 14 amino acids long. From germline, CDR1 is GTSNPN and CDR2 SVGIG (reference sequence). V shed 3 bases and J 4 bases; nucleotides not matched to a gene: 4. Of note for this clone: The antigen is not known. Other DNA sequences from this sample encode an identical CDR3 as well.

This TCR was recovered from a man younger than 35 in good health. Some clones in this sample may be carry-over from other donors' samples. The material sequenced was naive CD8+ T cells from PBMCs. The chain joins TRBV30 to TRBJ2-7, with 12 bases matching TRBD1. Here the CDR3 DNA reads TGTGCCTGGAGCCCGGGACAGGGGGCATACGAGCAGTACTTC. Encoded protein: CAWSPGQGAYEQYF.